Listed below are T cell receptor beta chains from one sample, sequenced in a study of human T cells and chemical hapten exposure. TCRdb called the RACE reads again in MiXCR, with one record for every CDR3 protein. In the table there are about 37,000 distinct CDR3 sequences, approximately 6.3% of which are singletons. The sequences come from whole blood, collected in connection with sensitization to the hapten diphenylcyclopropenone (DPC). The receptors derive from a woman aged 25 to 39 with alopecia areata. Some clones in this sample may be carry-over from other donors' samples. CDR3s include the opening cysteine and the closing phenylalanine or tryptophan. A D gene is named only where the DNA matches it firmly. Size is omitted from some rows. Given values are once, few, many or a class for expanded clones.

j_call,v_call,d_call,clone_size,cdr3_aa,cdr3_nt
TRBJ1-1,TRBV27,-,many,CASSFRRNTEAFF,TGTGCCAGCAGTTTTCGACGGAACACTGAAGCTTTCTTT
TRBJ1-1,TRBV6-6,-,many,CASSAAQRVGTEAFF,TGTGCCAGCAGTGCAGCCCAGAGGGTTGGCACTGAAGCTTTCTTT
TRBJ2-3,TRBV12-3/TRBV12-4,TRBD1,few,CASGDSSTDTQYF,TGTGCCAGCGGGGACAGTAGCACAGATACGCAGTATTTT
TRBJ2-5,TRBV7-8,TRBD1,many,CASSPGPGQGQETQYF,TGTGCCAGCAGCCCGGGGCCGGGACAGGGACAAGAGACCCAGTACTTC
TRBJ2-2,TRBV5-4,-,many,CASSLGTPGELFF,TGTGCCAGCAGCTTGGGGACGCCCGGGGAGCTGTTTTTT
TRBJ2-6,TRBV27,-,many,CASSPLWGRGANVLTF,TGTGCCAGCAGTCCTCTGTGGGGGCGAGGGGCCAACGTCCTGACTTTC
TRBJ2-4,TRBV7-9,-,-,CASSPRDGGANTYIQYF,TGTGCCAGCAGCCCCCGGGACGGGGGAGCCAATACCTACATTCAGTACTTC
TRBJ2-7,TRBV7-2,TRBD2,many,CASSLGAGGLEQYF,TGTGCCAGCAGCTTAGGGGCGGGGGGGCTCGAGCAGTACTTC
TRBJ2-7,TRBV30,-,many,CAWSGASSYEQYF,TGTGCCTGGAGTGGGGCGTCCAGCTACGAGCAGTACTTC
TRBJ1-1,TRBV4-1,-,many,CAAGEGPEAFF,TGCGCCGCGGGGGAGGGCCCTGAAGCTTTCTTT
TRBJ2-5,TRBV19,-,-,CASSIGGETQYF,TGTGCCAGTAGTATAGGGGGGGAGACCCAGTACTTC
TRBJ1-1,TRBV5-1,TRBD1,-,CASSLGRDRGIEAIF,TGCGCCAGCAGCTTGGGACGGGACAGGGGGATTGAAGCTATCTTT
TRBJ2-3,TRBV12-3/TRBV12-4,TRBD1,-,CASSLMTGAHTDTQYF,TGTGCCAGCAGTTTAATGACAGGGGCCCACACAGATACGCAGTATTTT
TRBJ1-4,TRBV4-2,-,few,CASSQDPNEKLFF,TGTGCCAGCAGCCAAGATCCCAATGAAAAACTGTTTTTT
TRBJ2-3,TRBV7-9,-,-,CASSLGVGTDTQYF,TGTGCCAGCAGCTTAGGAGTGGGCACAGATACGCAGTATTTT
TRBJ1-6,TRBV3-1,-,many,CASSNLQPPLHF,TGTGCCAGCAGCAACCTCCAGCCACCCCTCCACTTT
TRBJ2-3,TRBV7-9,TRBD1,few,CASRGINRGPTDTQYF,TGTGCCAGCAGGGGGATAAACAGGGGTCCTACAGATACGCAGTATTTT
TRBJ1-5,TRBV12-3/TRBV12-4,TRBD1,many,CASSFGTGNNQPQHF,TGTGCCAGCAGTTTTGGGACAGGGAATAATCAGCCCCAGCATTTT
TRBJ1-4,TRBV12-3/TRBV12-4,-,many,CASSSDGRGEKLFF,TGTGCCAGCAGTTCCGATGGTAGGGGTGAAAAACTGTTTTTT
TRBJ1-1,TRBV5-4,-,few,CATAHPSGEAFF,TGTGCCACCGCCCATCCTTCTGGGGAAGCTTTCTTT
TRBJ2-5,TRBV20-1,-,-,CSASYREETQYF,TGCAGTGCTAGTTATAGGGAAGAGACCCAGTACTTC
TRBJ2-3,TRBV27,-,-,CASSLRGTATDTQYF,TGTGCCAGCAGTTTAAGGGGGACCGCCACAGATACGCAGTATTTT
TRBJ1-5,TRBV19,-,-,CASSTVQVQPQHF,TGTGCCAGTAGTACCGTCCAGGTTCAGCCCCAGCATTTT
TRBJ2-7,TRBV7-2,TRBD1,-,CASSLVRDRYYEQYF,TGTGCCAGCAGCTTAGTGAGGGACAGATACTACGAGCAGTACTTC
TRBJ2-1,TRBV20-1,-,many,CSARDLASYGGNEQFF,TGCAGTGCTAGAGATCTCGCTAGTTACGGTGGGAATGAGCAGTTCTTC
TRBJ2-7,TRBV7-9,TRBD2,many,CASSLVEPGTKQYF,TGTGCCAGCAGCTTAGTTGAACCCGGGACTAAGCAGTACTTC
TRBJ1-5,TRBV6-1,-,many,CASSEWVGPQHF,TGTGCCAGCAGTGAATGGGTGGGGCCCCAGCATTTT
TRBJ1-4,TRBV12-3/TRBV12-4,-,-,CASSPDREKLFF,TGTGCCAGCAGCCCTGACAGGGAAAAACTGTTTTTT
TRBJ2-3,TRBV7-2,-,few,CATPSGRGTDTQYF,TGTGCCACCCCTTCTGGACGAGGGACAGATACGCAGTATTTT
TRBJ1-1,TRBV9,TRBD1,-,CASSPDRDGTEAFF,TGTGCCAGCAGCCCAGACAGGGATGGCACTGAAGCTTTCTTT
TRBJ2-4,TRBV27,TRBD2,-,CASSLTGGAGGIQYF,TGTGCCAGCAGTTTGACGGGCGGGGCCGGGGGGATTCAGTACTTC
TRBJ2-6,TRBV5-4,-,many,CASSPPSGANVLTF,TGTGCCAGCAGCCCCCCCTCTGGGGCCAACGTCCTGACTTTC
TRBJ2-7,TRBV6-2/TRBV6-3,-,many,CASSYEEVIEQYF,TGTGCCAGCAGTTACGAGGAGGTGATCGAGCAGTACTTC
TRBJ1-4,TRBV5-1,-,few,CASSPSDSSNEKLFF,TGCGCCAGCAGCCCATCGGACAGCTCTAATGAAAAACTGTTTTTT
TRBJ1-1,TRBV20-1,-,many,CSAKFQTEAFF,TGCAGTGCTAAGTTCCAAACTGAAGCTTTCTTT
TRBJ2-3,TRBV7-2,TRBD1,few,CASSLMPGQGAPDTQYF,TGTGCCAGCAGCTTAATGCCGGGACAGGGAGCCCCCGATACGCAGTATTTT
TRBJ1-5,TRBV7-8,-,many,CASSLARGTETGNQPQHF,TGTGCCAGCAGCTTAGCGCGGGGTACCGAGACGGGTAATCAGCCCCAGCATTTT
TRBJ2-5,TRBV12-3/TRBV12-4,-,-,CASSSARRYGTQYF,TGTGCCAGCAGCTCAGCGCGACGTTACGGGACCCAGTACTTC
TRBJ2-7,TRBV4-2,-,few,CASSQETQREQYF,TGTGCCAGCAGCCAAGAAACACAACGGGAGCAGTACTTC
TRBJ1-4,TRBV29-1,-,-,CSVAQGMEKLFF,TGCAGCGTTGCGCAGGGTATGGAAAAACTGTTTTTT
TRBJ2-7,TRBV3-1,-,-,CASSSGSPEQYF,TGTGCCAGCAGCAGCGGGTCACCCGAGCAGTACTTC
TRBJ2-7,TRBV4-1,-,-,CASSQEAIYEQYF,TGCGCCAGCAGCCAAGAGGCTATCTACGAGCAGTACTTC